The entry that follows covers one T cell receptor (beta chain) sequence. This sample stems from a study of cytomegalovirus exposure and HLA in healthy donors. Germline V gene lookup returns CDR1 MNHNS and CDR2 SASEGT. V lost 7 bases and J lost 3, with 12 bases in between. The CDR3 runs 13 residues. Primers for the PCR totalled 60 Vbeta and 13 Jbeta. TCRdb's copy holds only in-frame clones and misses some; the assay was immunoSEQ multiplex PCR. The profile covers 90,000 or so clones, with approximately 80% appearing a single time and about 3.8% taken by the ten largest. V usage is TRBV6-1 and J usage is TRBJ1-1, with D tentatively TRBD1 (5 bases). The receptor's source is a man aged 45-65 years in good health and CMV-seronegative. The specimen was PBMCs. This CDR3 reads CASKRGMDTEAFF. The DNA for the CDR3 is TGTGCCAGCAAAAGGGGTATGGACACTGAAGCTTTCTTT.